This record looks at one TCR beta chain sequence and its context. Antigen specificity is unknown. The use of a sample-barcoded 5' primer and a J-beta primer mix characterized a second PCR of roughly 6 to 11 cycles. TCRdb ran MiXCR on the 5' RACE reads and lists one entry per CDR3 protein. The sample has approximately 810,000 distinct CDR3 sequences; less than 35% are singletons. Per sample, no less than 5.5 micrograms of total RNA were extracted. This record belongs to a study of blood T cells in healthy people across ages. Whole-study findings and limits: For the donors, CMV status was unknown and possibly confounded expanded clonotype changes.

CDR3 length: 17 residues. Germline values: CDR1 MNHEY, CDR2 SVGAGI. V shed 5 bases and J 6 bases; nucleotides not matched to a gene: 15. This chain uses TRBV6-5 with TRBJ2-1; 8 bases are a match to TRBD2. This TCR derives from a woman aged 80 or older in good health. Source material: blood. Here the CDR3 DNA reads TGTGCCAGCAGTCGTCGCGCCGGGACTAGGCTGGCCAATGAGCAGTTCTTC. Translating it yields CASSRRAGTRLANEQFF.